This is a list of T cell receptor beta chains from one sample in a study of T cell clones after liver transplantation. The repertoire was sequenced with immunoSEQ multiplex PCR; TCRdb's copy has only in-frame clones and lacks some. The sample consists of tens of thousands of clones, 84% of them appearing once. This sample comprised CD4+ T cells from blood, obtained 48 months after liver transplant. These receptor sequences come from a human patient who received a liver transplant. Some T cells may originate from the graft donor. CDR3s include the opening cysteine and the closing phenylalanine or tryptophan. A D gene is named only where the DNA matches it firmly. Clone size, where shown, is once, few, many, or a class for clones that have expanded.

CDR3nt: TGTGCCAGCAGCTCCTCCCTCCGGGACGGGTCCTACAATGAGCAGTTCTTC
CDR3aa: CASSSSLRDGSYNEQFF
v_gene: TRBV11-2
d_gene: -
j_gene: TRBJ2-1
len: 17
abundance: -

CDR3nt: TGTGCCAGTAGCCTGCTTGTCAGGGACACTGAAGCTTTCTTT
CDR3aa: CASSLLVRDTEAFF
v_gene: TRBV19
d_gene: -
j_gene: TRBJ1-1
len: 14
abundance: -

CDR3nt: TGCGCCAGCAGCCAATCGGACAGGGTAAGAACTGAAGCTTTCTTT
CDR3aa: CASSQSDRVRTEAFF
v_gene: TRBV4-3
d_gene: TRBD1
j_gene: TRBJ1-1
len: 15
abundance: few

CDR3nt: TGCAGTGCGACAGGCAGCTATGGCTACACCTTC
CDR3aa: CSATGSYGYTF
v_gene: TRBV20-1
d_gene: -
j_gene: TRBJ1-2
len: 11
abundance: -

CDR3nt: TGTGCCAGCAGCACCATGCAGGGGAACACTGAAGCTTTCTTT
CDR3aa: CASSTMQGNTEAFF
v_gene: TRBV7-2
d_gene: -
j_gene: TRBJ1-1
len: 14
abundance: -

CDR3nt: TGTGCCAGCAGTGATACAGTTACTTTCTCTGGAAACACCATATATTTT
CDR3aa: CASSDTVTFSGNTIYF
v_gene: TRBV6-1
d_gene: -
j_gene: TRBJ1-3
len: 16
abundance: few

CDR3nt: TGTGCCAGCAGGGGGACTAGGCGGGACAATGAGCAGTTCTTC
CDR3aa: CASRGTRRDNEQFF
v_gene: TRBV27
d_gene: TRBD2
j_gene: TRBJ2-1
len: 14
abundance: -

CDR3nt: TGTGCCAGCAGCTTAATTAGCGGGGGGGCAACAGATACGCAGTATTTT
CDR3aa: CASSLISGGATDTQYF
v_gene: TRBV7-2
d_gene: TRBD2
j_gene: TRBJ2-3
len: 16
abundance: -

CDR3nt: TGCGCCAGCAGCCAAGGACAGGGGGCATACGAGCAGTACTTC
CDR3aa: CASSQGQGAYEQYF
v_gene: TRBV4-1
d_gene: TRBD1
j_gene: TRBJ2-7
len: 14
abundance: -

CDR3nt: TGTGCCAGCAGTCAGGGAAATACTGAAGCTTTCTTT
CDR3aa: CASSQGNTEAFF
v_gene: TRBV7-3
d_gene: -
j_gene: TRBJ1-1
len: 12
abundance: -

CDR3nt: TGCAGCGTTGAAGGGACCCTAAACGAGATCACTGAAGCTTTCTTT
CDR3aa: CSVEGTLNEITEAFF
v_gene: TRBV29-1
d_gene: -
j_gene: TRBJ1-1
len: 15
abundance: -

CDR3nt: TGTGCCAGCAGCTTTCTAGCGGGGGTGTGGGAGACCCAGTACTTC
CDR3aa: CASSFLAGVWETQYF
v_gene: TRBV7-3
d_gene: TRBD2
j_gene: TRBJ2-5
len: 15
abundance: -

CDR3nt: TGCGCCAGCAGCCAGACCCAGAACGGTGGGGATACGCAGTATTTT
CDR3aa: CASSQTQNGGDTQYF
v_gene: TRBV4-1
d_gene: -
j_gene: TRBJ2-3
len: 15
abundance: -

CDR3nt: TGCGCCCGCCCAGCCCCTAGCTCTCGGGAGACCCAGTACTTC
CDR3aa: CARPAPSSRETQYF
v_gene: TRBV23-1
d_gene: -
j_gene: TRBJ2-5
len: 14
abundance: -

CDR3nt: TGTGCCATCAGTGCTTCGGAGGGGACTAGAAAGCAGTACTTC
CDR3aa: CAISASEGTRKQYF
v_gene: TRBV10-3
d_gene: TRBD2
j_gene: TRBJ2-7
len: 14
abundance: -

CDR3nt: TGTGCCAGCAGCCGAGCGGGGTCTGGGGCCAACGTCCTGACTTTC
CDR3aa: CASSRAGSGANVLTF
v_gene: TRBV7-3
d_gene: TRBD2
j_gene: TRBJ2-6
len: 15
abundance: -

CDR3nt: TGTGCCAGCAGGGGAGACACTAACAATGAGCAGTTCTTC
CDR3aa: CASRGDTNNEQFF
v_gene: TRBV25-1
d_gene: -
j_gene: TRBJ2-1
len: 13
abundance: -

CDR3nt: TGTGCCAGCAGTTCTAGAGGACAGCTTAGCACAGATACGCAGTATTTT
CDR3aa: CASSSRGQLSTDTQYF
v_gene: TRBV2
d_gene: -
j_gene: TRBJ2-3
len: 16
abundance: -

CDR3nt: TGTGCCAGCAGCCCGAACTCCTACAATGAGCAGTTCTTC
CDR3aa: CASSPNSYNEQFF
v_gene: TRBV7-9
d_gene: -
j_gene: TRBJ2-1
len: 13
abundance: once

CDR3nt: TGTGCCAGCAGCTACACTAGGGGGCCCGTGGAGCAGTACTTC
CDR3aa: CASSYTRGPVEQYF
v_gene: TRBV11-2
d_gene: TRBD1
j_gene: TRBJ2-7
len: 14
abundance: -

CDR3nt: TGTGCCAGCATCGATCCCGGGGGTCAGCCCCAGCATTTT
CDR3aa: CASIDPGGQPQHF
v_gene: TRBV6-6
d_gene: -
j_gene: TRBJ1-5
len: 13
abundance: -

CDR3nt: TGTGCCAGCAGCCTTAGTTTCGGGAACACTGAAGCTTTCTTT
CDR3aa: CASSLSFGNTEAFF
v_gene: TRBV7-2
d_gene: -
j_gene: TRBJ1-1
len: 14
abundance: -

CDR3nt: TGTGCCGTAAAACGGGGGGGAACCGGGGAGCTGTTTTTT
CDR3aa: CAVKRGGTGELFF
v_gene: TRBV28
d_gene: TRBD2
j_gene: TRBJ2-2
len: 13
abundance: many

CDR3nt: TGTGCCAGCAGCGCCGCAGTTCTTAGCACAGATACGCAGTATTTT
CDR3aa: CASSAAVLSTDTQYF
v_gene: TRBV9
d_gene: -
j_gene: TRBJ2-3
len: 15
abundance: -

CDR3nt: TGTGCCAGCAGCGACAGGGAGAACACCGGGGAGCTGTTTTTT
CDR3aa: CASSDRENTGELFF
v_gene: TRBV5-4
d_gene: TRBD1
j_gene: TRBJ2-2
len: 14
abundance: -

CDR3nt: TGTGCCAGCAGCTTAGGGTTGCCCCAAGAGACCCAGTACTTC
CDR3aa: CASSLGLPQETQYF
v_gene: TRBV7-6
d_gene: -
j_gene: TRBJ2-5
len: 14
abundance: -

CDR3nt: TGTGCCAGCAGTCTCCCATCGGGGACAGATACGCAGTATTTT
CDR3aa: CASSLPSGTDTQYF
v_gene: TRBV2
d_gene: -
j_gene: TRBJ2-3
len: 14
abundance: -

CDR3nt: TGCGCCAGCAGCTTGGACCGGAGACCCTACAATGAGCAGTTCTTC
CDR3aa: CASSLDRRPYNEQFF
v_gene: TRBV5-1
d_gene: -
j_gene: TRBJ2-1
len: 15
abundance: -

CDR3nt: TGTGCCAGCAGCTCTACGGAACAGCAGCCCCAGCATTTT
CDR3aa: CASSSTEQQPQHF
v_gene: TRBV7-2
d_gene: -
j_gene: TRBJ1-5
len: 13
abundance: many

CDR3nt: TGTGCCAGCAGCGCCCGGGACGCTGGCTACACCTTC
CDR3aa: CASSARDAGYTF
v_gene: TRBV11-2
d_gene: -
j_gene: TRBJ1-2
len: 12
abundance: -

CDR3nt: TGCGCCAGCAGCCAATCTTTAGTAGCGGGGGGGCAAGATACGCAGTATTTT
CDR3aa: CASSQSLVAGGQDTQYF
v_gene: TRBV4-1
d_gene: TRBD2
j_gene: TRBJ2-3
len: 17
abundance: -

CDR3nt: TGTGCAGGTGGTGGCGGCTACACCTTC
CDR3aa: CAGGGGYTF
v_gene: TRBV27
d_gene: -
j_gene: TRBJ1-2
len: 9
abundance: -

CDR3nt: TGCGCCAGCAGCGGCACTAGCGGGTTAGAGGGGTTCTTC
CDR3aa: CASSGTSGLEGFF
v_gene: TRBV5-1
d_gene: TRBD2
j_gene: TRBJ2-1
len: 13
abundance: once

CDR3nt: TGCGCCAGCAGCTTTACAAGTAACTATGGCTACACCTTC
CDR3aa: CASSFTSNYGYTF
v_gene: TRBV5-1
d_gene: -
j_gene: TRBJ1-2
len: 13
abundance: -

CDR3nt: TGTGCCTGGAGTGTAAAGGGCGGGCTTGGCTACACCTTC
CDR3aa: CAWSVKGGLGYTF
v_gene: TRBV30
d_gene: -
j_gene: TRBJ1-2
len: 13
abundance: -

CDR3nt: TGTGCCAGCAGCTATAGGACAAGGAACACTGAAGCTTTCTTT
CDR3aa: CASSYRTRNTEAFF
v_gene: TRBV14
d_gene: -
j_gene: TRBJ1-1
len: 14
abundance: once

CDR3nt: TGTGCCAGCAGCTCCGGACAGGGTTCGGACTATGGCTACACCTTC
CDR3aa: CASSSGQGSDYGYTF
v_gene: TRBV7-9
d_gene: TRBD1
j_gene: TRBJ1-2
len: 15
abundance: -

CDR3nt: TGCGCCAGCAGCCAACGTTTGGCGGAATACACTGAAGCTTTCTTT
CDR3aa: CASSQRLAEYTEAFF
v_gene: TRBV4-1
d_gene: -
j_gene: TRBJ1-1
len: 15
abundance: -

CDR3nt: TGTGCCAGCAGTCAACGGAGACTAGATACGCAGTATTTT
CDR3aa: CASSQRRLDTQYF
v_gene: TRBV28
d_gene: -
j_gene: TRBJ2-3
len: 13
abundance: -

CDR3nt: TGTGCCAGCAGCCAAGCGAGTCAGGGTTATCCCGGGGAGCTGTTTTTT
CDR3aa: CASSQASQGYPGELFF
v_gene: TRBV4-2
d_gene: -
j_gene: TRBJ2-2
len: 16
abundance: -

CDR3nt: TGTGCCAGCAGCCTCAACAGGGAGTATGGCTACACCTTC
CDR3aa: CASSLNREYGYTF
v_gene: TRBV14
d_gene: -
j_gene: TRBJ1-2
len: 13
abundance: -

CDR3nt: TGTGCCATCAGTCCGGGGAGGGGAGGCGGGGAGCTGTTTTTT
CDR3aa: CAISPGRGGGELFF
v_gene: TRBV6-1
d_gene: TRBD2
j_gene: TRBJ2-2
len: 14
abundance: -

CDR3nt: TGTGCCAGCAGTCGTCAGGGGGGGATGGCTGAAGCTTTCTTT
CDR3aa: CASSRQGGMAEAFF
v_gene: TRBV6-5
d_gene: TRBD1
j_gene: TRBJ1-1
len: 14
abundance: -

CDR3nt: TGTGCCAGCGTGAGGGGGGCGGGGAACGAGCAGTACTTC
CDR3aa: CASVRGAGNEQYF
v_gene: TRBV7-2
d_gene: -
j_gene: TRBJ2-7
len: 13
abundance: -

CDR3nt: TGTGCCAGCAGCTCGAAGTTGAACACTGAAGCTTTCTTT
CDR3aa: CASSSKLNTEAFF
v_gene: TRBV6-6
d_gene: -
j_gene: TRBJ1-1
len: 13
abundance: -

CDR3nt: TGTGCCAGCAGCACGGGACTAGCGGGAGGATGGACCTACGAGCAGTACTTC
CDR3aa: CASSTGLAGGWTYEQYF
v_gene: TRBV5-6
d_gene: TRBD2
j_gene: TRBJ2-7
len: 17
abundance: -

CDR3nt: TGTGCCAGCAGCTTAAGACAGGATGGGACTGAAGCTTTCTTT
CDR3aa: CASSLRQDGTEAFF
v_gene: TRBV11-3
d_gene: -
j_gene: TRBJ1-1
len: 14
abundance: -

CDR3nt: TGTGCCAGCAGTGATAAGGGGGGGAGATTGTATTTT
CDR3aa: CASSDKGGRLYF
v_gene: TRBV6-4
d_gene: -
j_gene: TRBJ2-3
len: 12
abundance: few

CDR3nt: TGTGCCAGTAGCACCGGCGGGGGGGTCTACGAGCAGTACTTC
CDR3aa: CASSTGGGVYEQYF
v_gene: TRBV19
d_gene: TRBD2
j_gene: TRBJ2-7
len: 14
abundance: -

CDR3nt: TGTGCCAGCTCAGATTACAGGGGAAAGCAGATAGATACGCAGTATTTT
CDR3aa: CASSDYRGKQIDTQYF
v_gene: TRBV18
d_gene: TRBD1
j_gene: TRBJ2-3
len: 16
abundance: -

CDR3nt: TGTGCCAGCAGCCGATCAGGGGGCGCGGATGAAAAACTGTTTTTT
CDR3aa: CASSRSGGADEKLFF
v_gene: TRBV7-7
d_gene: TRBD1
j_gene: TRBJ1-4
len: 15
abundance: -

CDR3nt: TGTGCCAGCAGCTTAGTACTTAGCTGGGGTCCGAATGAGCAGTTCTTC
CDR3aa: CASSLVLSWGPNEQFF
v_gene: TRBV7-6
d_gene: -
j_gene: TRBJ2-1
len: 16
abundance: -

CDR3nt: TGTGCCAGCAGCGTACGGTCTAGCGGCAATGAGCAGTTCTTC
CDR3aa: CASSVRSSGNEQFF
v_gene: TRBV9
d_gene: TRBD2
j_gene: TRBJ2-1
len: 14
abundance: -